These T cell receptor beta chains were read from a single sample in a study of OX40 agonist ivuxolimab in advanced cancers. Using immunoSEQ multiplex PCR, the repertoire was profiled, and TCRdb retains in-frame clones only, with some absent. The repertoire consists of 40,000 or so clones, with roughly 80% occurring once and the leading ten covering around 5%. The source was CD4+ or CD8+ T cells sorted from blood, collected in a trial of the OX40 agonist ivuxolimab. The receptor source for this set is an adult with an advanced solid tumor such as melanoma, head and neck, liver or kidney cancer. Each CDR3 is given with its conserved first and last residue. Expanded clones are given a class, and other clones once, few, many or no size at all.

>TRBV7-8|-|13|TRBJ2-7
CASSFSGAYEQYF
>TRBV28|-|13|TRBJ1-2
CASSLQGLYGYTF
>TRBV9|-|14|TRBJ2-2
CASSRLGTTGELFF
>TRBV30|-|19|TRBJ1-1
CAWSERGFGTGELATEAFF
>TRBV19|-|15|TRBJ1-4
CASSPRGRDDEKLFF
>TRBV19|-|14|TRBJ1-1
CASSLRDGYTEAFF
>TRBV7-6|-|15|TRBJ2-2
CASSSTGQRTGELFF
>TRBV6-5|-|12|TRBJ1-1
CASSYGRTEAFF
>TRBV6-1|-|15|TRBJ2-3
CASSRSGSSVDTQYF
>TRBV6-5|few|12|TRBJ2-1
CASSLPGLEQFF
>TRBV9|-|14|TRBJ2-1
CASSGSSFTGEQFF
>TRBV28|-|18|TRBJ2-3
CASSSPPFGVSSTDTQYF
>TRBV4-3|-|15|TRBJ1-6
CASSQTSGNNSPLHF
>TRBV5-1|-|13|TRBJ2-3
CASSSLAGDTQYF
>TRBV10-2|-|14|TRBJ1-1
CASSETWGNTEAFF
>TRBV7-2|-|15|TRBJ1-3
CASSPGGAGGNTIYF
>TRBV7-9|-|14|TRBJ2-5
CASSSNRGQETQYF
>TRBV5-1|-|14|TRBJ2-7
CASKWSSGNGEQYF
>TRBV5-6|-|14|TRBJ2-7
CASSSRDTGYEQYF
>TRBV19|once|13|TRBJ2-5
CASSKGRTETQYF
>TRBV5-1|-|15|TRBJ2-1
CASSLLGDIYNEQFF
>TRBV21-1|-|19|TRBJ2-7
CASSKFPPLGRGSSYEQYF
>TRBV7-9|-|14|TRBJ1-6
CASSLEQYNSPLHF
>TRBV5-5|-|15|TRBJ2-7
CASSLGREGPYEQYF
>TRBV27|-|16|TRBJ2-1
CASSLFRGISYNEQFF
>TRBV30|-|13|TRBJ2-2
CAWITGGIGELFF
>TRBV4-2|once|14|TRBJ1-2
CASSFKTGGNGYTF